This T cell receptor beta chain came from a study of shared clonotypes between healthy human individuals. Turning to the study itself: Each donor had three CD4 naive, three CD4 memory, two CD8 naive and one CD8 memory plate.

Pooled CD45RO+ cells and CCR7-negative CD45RA+ TemRA cells made up CD8 memory. Comments on this clone: As yet, its antigen is unknown.

Whole-study results and caveats: Represented diversity (both genetic and exposure-history) was limited by the small number of donors.

A deep-level run was used for the assay. The method was immunoSEQ multiplex PCR; TCRdb's version includes in-frame clones alone and lacks a portion of them. The repertoire consists of about 79,000 clones, with roughly two thirds occurring once and the leading ten covering about half. V was clipped by 2 bases and J by 7 bases; unmatched bases: 6. This CDR3 has 15 residues. Germline V lookup: CDR1 SGHTA, CDR2 FQGTGA. The chain is built from TRBV7-3 and TRBJ2-1; 9 nucleotides match TRBD2. The sequence was obtained from a man younger than 45 in good health. Sequenced material: memory CD8+ T cells sorted from blood. As for subset: CD45RO+ cells pooled with CCR7-negative TemRA cells. Here the CDR3 DNA reads TGTGCCAGCAGCTTAGGCCTAGCGGGATTTAATGAGCAGTTCTTC. It codes for CASSLGLAGFNEQFF.